Shown below are 18 T cell receptor beta chains from a single sample sequenced in a study of brain T cells in children with intractable seizures. The table came from immunoSEQ multiplex PCR; TCRdb's copy has only in-frame clones and leaves some out. The profile covers roughly 80,000 clones, with roughly 91% appearing a single time and approximately 1.5% taken by the ten largest. The sequences come from peripheral blood, collected at surgery. The receptor set was obtained from a boy in the first two years of life with tuberous sclerosis and intractable seizures.

CDR3: CASSQYQGTDTQYF. DNA of the CDR3: TGTGCCAGCAGCCAATATCAGGGTACAGATACGCAGTATTTT. V and J are TRBV4-2 and TRBJ2-3; perhaps TRBD1 as D (5 bases). CDR3 size: 14 residues. Germline CDR1 reads LGHNA; CDR2 reads YNFKEQ. V was pared by 2 bases and J by 3 bases, with 9 bases between.

The V gene is TRBV14, the J gene TRBJ1-2, with a weak D call TRBD1 (5 bases). Trimming removed 0 bases from V and 2 bases from J, with 10 bases in between. The germline V gene encodes CDR1 SGHDN and CDR2 FVKESK. CDR3 length: 15 amino acids. The CDR3 nucleotides are TGTGCCAGCAGCCAAGATGGGGGACTGAACTATGGCTACACCTTC. Protein sequence: CASSQDGGLNYGYTF.

As for this clone: The sample has other DNA sequences that encode this CDR3 too. The chain combines TRBV11-2 with TRBJ2-1, with D perhaps TRBD2 (6 bases). The CDR3 is 16 amino acids. The germline V gene encodes CDR1 SGHAT and CDR2 FQNNGV. Trimming stripped 0 bases from V and 1 base from J, with 10 bases between. The CDR3 DNA reads TGTGCCAGCAGCTTAGAGAGACTAGTATCCTACAATGAGCAGTTCTTC. This encodes CASSLERLVSYNEQFF.

The CDR3 nucleotides read TGTGCCAGCAGCGGTCTCGGGGGCGAAGAGCGGGGGAAGGCCGGGGAGCTGTTTTTT. It codes for CASSGLGGEERGKAGELFF. The chain joins TRBV11-2 to TRBJ2-2; 8 nucleotides align to TRBD2. This CDR3 is 19 amino acids long. With V trimmed by 5 bases and J by 6 bases, 20 bases remained unmatched. The germline gives CDR1 SGHAT, CDR2 FQNNGV.

V gene TRBV2 combines with J gene TRBJ2-3; 7 nucleotides agree with TRBD1. Trimming cost V 5 bases and J 4 bases; bases outside gene matches: 9. Germline lookup yields CDR1 SNHLY and CDR2 FYNNEI. This CDR3 is 15 amino acids long. Here the CDR3 reads CASSPQGVVADTQYF. CDR3 nucleotides: TGTGCCAGCAGTCCCCAGGGGGTAGTGGCAGATACGCAGTATTTT.

For the CDR3, the DNA is TGTGCCAGTAGCATAACAAGCTCCTACGAGCAGTACTTC. Amino acids: CASSITSSYEQYF. This chain links TRBV19 with TRBJ2-7; D unclear. CDR3 length: 13 amino acids. Trimming removed 6 bases from V and 0 bases from J, with 9 bases in between. Germline values: CDR1 LNHDA, CDR2 SQIVND (reference sequence).

This chain connects TRBV27 to TRBJ1-2; tentative D call: TRBD1 (6 bases). The CDR3 is 15 amino acids. Germline V CDR1 and CDR2: MNHEY, SMNVEV (reference sequence). The V and J ends lost 5 bases and 0 bases respectively, with 13 bases between them. The CDR3 nucleotides read TGTGCCAGCAGTGAAACAGGGTTAGCTAACTATGGCTACACCTTC. Translating it yields CASSETGLANYGYTF.

The V and J genes are TRBV19 and TRBJ1-2; D remains ambiguous. Germline assignment: CDR1 LNHDA and CDR2 SQIVND (reference sequence). V lost 3 bases to trimming and J lost 0 bases, with 5 bases between them. The CDR3 loop spans 13 amino acids. For the CDR3, the DNA is TGTGCCAGTAGTATCATCGCTAACTATGGCTACACCTTC. Residues: CASSIIANYGYTF.

The J gene is TRBJ2-1, the V gene TRBV24-1; 7 bases align to TRBD2. The trim removed 0 bases at V and 6 bases at J, leaving 1 base unmatched. The CDR3 contains 14 residues. CDR1 is KGHDR and CDR2 is SFDVKD in the germline V gene. The CDR3 region is CATSDLAGVNEQFF. The CDR3 nucleotides read TGTGCCACCAGTGATTTGGCGGGGGTCAATGAGCAGTTCTTC.

The V and J genes are TRBV11-2 and TRBJ1-1; maybe TRBD1 (6 bases). The CDR3 loop spans 16 amino acids. Trimming stripped 3 bases from V and 3 bases from J, with 17 bases between. The germline V gene encodes CDR1 SGHAT and CDR2 FQNNGV. CDR3 protein: CASSFGSGTIHTEAFF. The CDR3 nucleotides are TGTGCCAGCAGCTTTGGTTCTGGGACAATCCACACTGAAGCTTTCTTT.

This clone qualifies as medium-sized (0.01 to 0.1%). The chain employs TRBV9 and TRBJ2-7; no reliable D call. Germline V gene lookup returns CDR1 SGDLS and CDR2 YYNGEE. Trimming left V 2 bases short and J 7 bases short, with 13 bases between. The CDR3 spans 13 residues. CDR3 protein: CASSVAPTSEQYF. DNA of the CDR3: TGTGCCAGCAGCGTCGCGCCGACCTCTGAGCAGTACTTC.

This chain links TRBV27 with TRBJ2-2; D unresolved. The CDR3 is 13 amino acids. CDR1 is MNHEY and CDR2 is SMNVEV in the germline V gene (reference sequence). With 5 bases removed from V and 7 bases from J, the gap between germline ends came to 11 bases. CDR3 DNA: TGTGCCAGCAGTCCCGCCGGTAGCGGGGAGCTGTTTTTT. Protein: CASSPAGSGELFF.

The rearrangement links TRBV4-2 to TRBJ2-1; D is ambiguous. Germline V gene data show CDR1 as LGHNA and CDR2 as YNFKEQ. The CDR3 totals 15 residues. Trimming cost V 4 bases and J 10 bases, with 20 bases left between them. The CDR3 region has the DNA TGTGCCAGCAGCCTTACGAGACTCAACTCGTGGGAGCAGTTCTTC. Translation: CASSLTRLNSWEQFF.

The rearrangement joins TRBV5-1 to TRBJ1-1; 7 bases are a match to TRBD1. The CDR3 covers 15 residues. Losses at the gene ends were 4 bases for V and 3 bases for J; bases not matched to a gene: 9. CDR1 is SGHRS and CDR2 is YFSETQ in the germline V gene. Here the CDR3 reads CASSEALTGDTEAFF. CDR3 bases: TGCGCCAGCAGCGAAGCTTTAACAGGGGACACTGAAGCTTTCTTT.

CDR3 nucleotide sequence: TGCAGCGTTGAAGACAGGAGCTCCTACAATGAGCAGTTCTTC. Amino acids: CSVEDRSSYNEQFF. This sequence joins TRBV29-1 and TRBJ2-1; D unresolved. The CDR3 totals 14 residues. The ends were cut back, 0 bases at V and 0 bases at J, with 6 bases in the middle. The germline V gene encodes CDR1 SQVTM and CDR2 ANQGSEA.

The J gene is TRBJ2-1, the V gene TRBV15, with 7 nucleotides matching TRBD2. J lost 7 bases, V lost 6 bases, and 6 bases had no gene match. Germline lookup yields CDR1 LNHNV and CDR2 YYDKDF (reference sequence). This CDR3 is built from 13 residues. In DNA form, the CDR3 reads TGTGCCACCAGGCCCCTAGCGGTGAATGAGCAGTTCTTC. Protein: CATRPLAVNEQFF.

V is TRBV9 and J is TRBJ1-1; D remains ambiguous. V lost 0 bases to trimming and J lost 0 bases, with 9 bases between them. CDR3 size: 15 residues. In germline, CDR1 is SGDLS, CDR2 YYNGEE. CDR3 region: CASSVGMEMNTEAFF. CDR3 bases: TGTGCCAGCAGCGTAGGGATGGAGATGAACACTGAAGCTTTCTTT.

J is TRBJ2-5 and V is TRBV6-1; D is possibly TRBD2 (6 bases). CDR1 and CDR2 (germline): MNHNS, SASEGT. The CDR3 contains 17 residues. The V end was cut by 2 bases, the J end by 4 bases, with 20 bases between. CDR3 region: CASSELSRRGGGETQYF. DNA for the CDR3: TGTGCCAGCAGTGAACTTTCCAGGCGGGGCGGTGGAGAGACCCAGTACTTC.